This T cell receptor beta chain appears in the sequencing data of a study of human T cells and chemical hapten exposure (dated by TCRdb to the early 2020s). For the study in its entirety: For sensitization, 2% DPC in acetone was applied to a roughly 2 cm by roughly 2 cm area of upper inner arm skin. The libraries were sequenced as a pool, and the TCR yield per sample differed mostly because of small variations in library volumes within the pool. Patients additionally received weekly therapeutic DPC doses to the scalp throughout the roughly 25-week study period. Blood samples were taken from patients before sensitization (week 0) and at 2, 6 and about 24 weeks after DPC sensitization. Alopecia areata with under or over 50% scalp involvement, alopecia totalis and alopecia universalis were represented in the patient cohort, which was mostly female. Blood for TCR sequencing was provided by twenty-nine alopecia patients at one to four time points (pre-sensitization, 2, 6 and 24 weeks). Peripheral blood TCR repertoire changes were tracked in vivo in alopecia patients during primary and secondary sensitization to the hapten diphenylcyclopropenone (DPC). Patch testing on the upper back used Finn chambers containing 0.01% DPC, with scoring done after 6 days according to International Contact Dermatitis Research Group standards.

This clonotype was recorded a few times. Its antigen remains unidentified. Qualities for individual bases were not recorded, and no much larger clone is one base off. Library preparation employed RACE. Sequenced using a NextSeq 500. During library preparation, unique molecular identifiers were attached to individual cDNA molecules so that TCRs could be counted in a quantitative, reproducible way. For every blood RNA sample, sequencing covered both the TCR alpha and TCR beta chains. Concerning the study's data processing: Samples had a median of roughly 91,000 TCRs, with a range from roughly 20,000 to 690,600. V, J and CDR3 annotation of the TCR reads was carried out using the Decombinator software suite. To make PS versus PT1 abundance plots, every sample was subsampled to the same number of TCRs (28,000). Expanded TCRs were defined as absent before sensitization and observed at least eight times at the 2-week time point. The raw public reads went through TCRdb reprocessing: fastp at Q25, MiXCR clone calling, in-frame beta chains kept. Rows merge per CDR3 protein into single entries with the most common DNA and genes. For this entry, the V and J calls and clone size follow TCRdb and not the study's own pipeline. The sample has about 71,000 distinct CDR3 sequences on record, roughly 9.8% of them singletons. The top ten clones comprise approximately 3% of the sample.

According to the study, the label for this sample's time point signals: patch test 1, 2 weeks after DPC sensitization. Sample treatment or condition, as interpreted from the label and publication: therapeutic diphenylcyclopropenone sensitization with weekly scalp DPC. At every patch-test visit, the blood draw took place before the patch test was put on. Patients were eligible if aged 18 to 70, diagnosed with alopecia and judged suitable for DPC therapy, and pregnant patients were excluded. Total RNA was extracted from unfractionated whole blood collected in Tempus Blood RNA tubes. CDR3 length: 15 amino acids, cysteine to phenylalanine. CDR3 DNA only is kept here, 45 bases in frame from base 1. V has 5 bases trimmed and J has 7 bases trimmed; junction bases matching no gene number 7. Reading the germline V gene (reference sequence) gives CDR1 LNHNV and CDR2 YYDKDF. The paper as a whole reports these results and caveats: Expanded TCRs formed significantly more large CDR3 similarity clusters than pre-sensitization or healthy control sets, consistent with antigen-driven responses. DPC sensitization did not change the number of TCRs with a frequency above 1 in 1000, and there was no evidence of changes in global repertoire structure. All patients had alopecia, a presumed autoimmune disease, so their immune response might differ from that of healthy individuals. The number of PT1 expanded TCRs positively correlated with patch test score, significant at thresholds 8, 16 and 32 but not 4. After repeated subsampling, changes were observed in the strength of the expansion versus patch-test correlation and in the threshold at which the correlation became significant.

Sequenced material: whole blood, taken in connection with sensitization to the hapten diphenylcyclopropenone (DPC). The V and J genes are TRBV15 and TRBJ1-4; TRBD1 aligns with 10 central bases. This TCR was sampled from a woman aged 40 to 50 with alopecia areata. Some clones in this sample may be carry-over from other donors' samples. The DNA reads TGTGCCACCAGCCAACGGACAGGGGGGAGTGAAAAACTGTTTTTT. The encoded protein is CATSQRTGGSEKLFF. This CDR3, with the reference TRBV15 and TRBJ1-4 proteins standing in past its ends, gives the full variable domain DAMVIQNPRYQVTQFGKPVTLSCSQTLNHNVMYWYQQKSSQAPKLLFHYYDKDFNNEADTPDNFQSRRPNTSFCFLDIRSPGLGDTAMYLCATSQRTGGSEKLFFGSGTQLSVL.